This T cell receptor (beta chain) was obtained from a study of CD8+CD57+ T cells in acquired aplastic anemia. Study-level information: DNA from sorted CD4+ and CD8+ cells averaged roughly 3.2 ug.

On this clonotype itself: Its antigen is still unknown.

Study-wide results and caveats: Common to patients and controls were twenty-nine CD8+ CDR3 sequences. Patient and control CD8+ Simpson's diversity was not significantly different.

Genomic DNA, serving as template, underwent TCR beta VDJ and CDR3 profiling. One entry per CDR3 protein, called by TCRdb with MiXCR from the reads. The table records 200,000 or so distinct CDR3 sequences, roughly 64% of them present only once. The TCR sequence derives from a human donor with severe aplastic anemia or a healthy control (not recorded which). The specimen sequenced was sorted CD4+, CD8+, or CD8+CD57+ T cells (not recorded which) from PBMCs.

The CDR3 sequence: CASSVGAQPQHF. Written as DNA, the CDR3 is TGTGCCAGCAGTGTGGGGGCCCAGCCCCAGCATTTT. The V gene is TRBV25-1, the J gene TRBJ1-5; TRBD1 might be the D (6 bases). The CDR3 loop spans 12 amino acids. Germline assignment: CDR1 MGHDK and CDR2 SYGVNS. The V end was cut by 4 bases, the J end by 7 bases, with 8 bases between.